Listed below are T cell receptor beta chains from one sample, sequenced in a study of blood T cell repertoires in COVID-19. Measured with immunoSEQ multiplex PCR; TCRdb has only the in-frame clones, and not every one. The data contain approximately 25,000 clones, 90% of them singletons. The sample consisted of peripheral blood. The receptors stem from a woman aged 55 to 70 with active COVID-19. The CDR3 runs from the conserved cysteine through the conserved F or W. A D gene is named only where the DNA matches it firmly. Clone size is stated in some rows and not others, as once, few, many or a class when expanded.

CDR3 DNA | CDR3 protein | V gene | clone size | J gene | D gene
TGTGCCACCAGCAGGTCCCGGGACAGGGTGTACTATAGCAATCAGCCCCAGCATTTT | CATSRSRDRVYYSNQPQHF | TRBV15 | NA | TRBJ1-5 | TRBD1
TGTGCCAGCAGTTTACCGGGGGACTACGAGCAGTACTTC | CASSLPGDYEQYF | TRBV28 | NA | TRBJ2-7 | NA
TGTGCCAGCAGCCCCCGGTCAGGGTCCACAGATACGCAGTATTTT | CASSPRSGSTDTQYF | TRBV7-2 | NA | TRBJ2-3 | NA
TGCAGCGTTGAAGCGGCGAGGGGGAACTATGGCTACACCTTC | CSVEAARGNYGYTF | TRBV29-1 | NA | TRBJ1-2 | NA
TGCGCCAGCAGCTTGGTAGGGGGAACGGAAAAACTGTTTTTT | CASSLVGGTEKLFF | TRBV5-1 | NA | TRBJ1-4 | NA
TGTGCCAGTTCGGAGGGGCAGTATAGCAATCAGCCCCAGCATTTT | CASSEGQYSNQPQHF | TRBV18 | NA | TRBJ1-5 | NA
TGTGCCTGGTCTCCCGGGACTCACTATGGCTACACCTTC | CAWSPGTHYGYTF | TRBV30 | once | TRBJ1-2 | NA
TGTGCCAGCAGCCAAGAAGGACAGGCCCCAATGTACCAAGAGACCCAGTACTTC | CASSQEGQAPMYQETQYF | TRBV3-1/TRBV3-2 | NA | TRBJ2-5 | TRBD1
TGCGCCAGCAGCCCGGGCGGGACAGGGTCCTACGAGCAGTACTTC | CASSPGGTGSYEQYF | TRBV5-1 | NA | TRBJ2-7 | TRBD1
TGTGCCAGTAGTGCTAGGACGGGACTGGACGAGCAGTACTTC | CASSARTGLDEQYF | TRBV19 | NA | TRBJ2-7 | NA
TGCAGCAGCTCCGGGACAGTTAACTACAATGAGCAGTTCTTC | CSSSGTVNYNEQFF | TRBV29-1 | once | TRBJ2-1 | TRBD1
TGTGCCAGCAGCCAACTGCCGGGAGGGGGGACTAGCGGGAGTGTCCCCAAGCAGTACTTC | CASSQLPGGGTSGSVPKQYF | TRBV14 | NA | TRBJ2-7 | TRBD2
TGCGCCAGCAGCTTGAGAAGTTCGCGGGAGGGCGCGCAGTACTTC | CASSLRSSREGAQYF | TRBV5-1 | NA | TRBJ2-7 | TRBD2
TGTGCCAGCAGCGCGAGACCCACAGGGGGTAGTCACTCTGGCTACACCTTC | CASSARPTGGSHSGYTF | TRBV9 | NA | TRBJ1-2 | TRBD1
TGTGCCAGCAGGGTGGACAGGCTGAACACTGAAGCTTTCTTT | CASRVDRLNTEAFF | TRBV27 | NA | TRBJ1-1 | TRBD1
TGCGCCAGCAGCTTGTCGGGGTCCAACACCGGGGAGCTGTTTTTT | CASSLSGSNTGELFF | TRBV5-1 | NA | TRBJ2-2 | NA
TGTGCCAGCAGTCTCCTAGCGGGAGTAACCGATACGCAGTATTTT | CASSLLAGVTDTQYF | TRBV28 | NA | TRBJ2-3 | TRBD2
TGCAGTGCTAGCTTGGCCAATGAGCAGTTCTTC | CSASLANEQFF | TRBV20-1 | NA | TRBJ2-1 | NA
TGTGCCAGCAGCTTCGGGGGTGGCGCAGATACGCAGTATTTT | CASSFGGGADTQYF | TRBV13 | NA | TRBJ2-3 | NA
TGTGCTAGTGGTCCAACAGGGTTGGGCACAGATACGCAGTATTTT | CASGPTGLGTDTQYF | TRBV12-5 | NA | TRBJ2-3 | NA
TGTGCCAGCAGCCAAGAGCGGGGCGGGAGCGCCTACAATGAGCAGTTCTTC | CASSQERGGSAYNEQFF | TRBV3-1/TRBV3-2 | NA | TRBJ2-1 | TRBD2
TGTGCCAGCAGCGTAGTTCAAGGGGACAGAACGGGAGAAGCGGGTGAGCAGTTCTTC | CASSVVQGDRTGEAGEQFF | TRBV9 | NA | TRBJ2-1 | NA
TGTGCCAGCAGCCCTACACCAAGGGGTGGAAACACCATATATTTT | CASSPTPRGGNTIYF | TRBV9 | once | TRBJ1-3 | NA
TGTGCCAGCAGCCCCCAAGGGTGGGACAGGTCCTACAATGAGCAGTTCTTC | CASSPQGWDRSYNEQFF | TRBV14 | NA | TRBJ2-1 | TRBD1
TGCAGCGTTGGGGGGACAGGGGCCGGAGAGACCCAGTACTTC | CSVGGTGAGETQYF | TRBV29-1 | once | TRBJ2-5 | TRBD1
TGTGCCAGCAGCCGGGCTAGCGGGCCCCAAGAGACCCAGTACTTC | CASSRASGPQETQYF | TRBV7-2 | NA | TRBJ2-5 | TRBD2
TGTGCCAGTAGTATAGTAACAGGGAGCGAGCAGTACTTC | CASSIVTGSEQYF | TRBV19 | NA | TRBJ2-7 | NA
TGCGCCAGCAGCCAAGCCGACAGGGAAGGCCAGCCCCAGCATTTT | CASSQADREGQPQHF | TRBV4-1 | NA | TRBJ1-5 | TRBD1
TGTGCCTGGAGGAGACAGGCGCTGGATGGCTACACCTTC | CAWRRQALDGYTF | TRBV30 | once | TRBJ1-2 | NA
TGCGCCAGCAGCTTGGACTCTCAGGGGACTGGAAACACCATATATTTT | CASSLDSQGTGNTIYF | TRBV5-1 | NA | TRBJ1-3 | NA
TGCGCCAGCAGCCAAGATTCGGGACTAGTCTTTGGGGCCAACGTCCTGACTTTC | CASSQDSGLVFGANVLTF | TRBV4-3 | NA | TRBJ2-6 | TRBD2
TGTGCCAGCAGCGTAGAAGGGGAAGGAATCGATGAGCAGTTCTTC | CASSVEGEGIDEQFF | TRBV9 | NA | TRBJ2-1 | NA
TGTGCCAGCAGCCAGGGACTAGCGAGAAAACAAGAGACCCAGTACTTC | CASSQGLARKQETQYF | TRBV7-2 | once | TRBJ2-5 | TRBD2
TGTGCCAGCAGCTTAGTTGTCCGCGGCAATTCACCCCTCCACTTT | CASSLVVRGNSPLHF | TRBV7-2 | NA | TRBJ1-6 | NA
TGTGCCAGCAGCGTACAGGTTGCGGGGGCACTTACCCAGTATTTT | CASSVQVAGALTQYF | TRBV28 | once | TRBJ2-3 | NA
TGTGCCAGCAGACTAGGGATTATGAACACTGAAGCTTTCTTT | CASRLGIMNTEAFF | TRBV27 | NA | TRBJ1-1 | NA
TGTGCCAGCAGCCCTCGGGGGAACACTGAAGCTTTCTTT | CASSPRGNTEAFF | TRBV5-4 | NA | TRBJ1-1 | NA
TGTGCCAGCAGTTTAGCTATCGGCTACACCTTC | CASSLAIGYTF | TRBV12-3/TRBV12-4 | NA | TRBJ1-2 | NA
TGTGCCAGCTCCCGGGACACGGGACCTTACGAGCAGTACTTC | CASSRDTGPYEQYF | TRBV18 | NA | TRBJ2-7 | NA
TGTGCCAGTAGCATACAGGGCACTGGAAACACCATATATTTT | CASSIQGTGNTIYF | TRBV19 | NA | TRBJ1-3 | NA
TGCAGTGCCAGTTTGGGGACTAGTACAGATACGCAGTATTTT | CSASLGTSTDTQYF | TRBV20-1 | NA | TRBJ2-3 | TRBD2
TGTGCCAGCAGCACACGGACTAGCGGGAGCTTAGAGACCCAGTACTTC | CASSTRTSGSLETQYF | TRBV9 | NA | TRBJ2-5 | TRBD2